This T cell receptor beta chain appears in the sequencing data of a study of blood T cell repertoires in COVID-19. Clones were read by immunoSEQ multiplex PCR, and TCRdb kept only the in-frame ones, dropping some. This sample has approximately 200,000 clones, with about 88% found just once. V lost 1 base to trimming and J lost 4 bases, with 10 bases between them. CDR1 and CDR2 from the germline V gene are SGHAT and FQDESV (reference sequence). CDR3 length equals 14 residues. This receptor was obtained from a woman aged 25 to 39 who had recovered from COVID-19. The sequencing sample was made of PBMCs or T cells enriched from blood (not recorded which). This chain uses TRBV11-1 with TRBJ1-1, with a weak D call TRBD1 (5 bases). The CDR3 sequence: CASSLVTGGTEAFF. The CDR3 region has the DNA TGTGCCAGCAGCTTAGTCACGGGGGGCACTGAAGCTTTCTTT. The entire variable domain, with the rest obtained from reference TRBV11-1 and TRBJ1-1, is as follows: EAEVAQSPRYKITEKSQAVAFWCDPISGHATLYWYRQILGQGPELLVQFQDESVVDDSQLPKDRFSAERLKGVDSTLKIQPAELGDSAMYLCASSLVTGGTEAFFGQGTRLTVV.